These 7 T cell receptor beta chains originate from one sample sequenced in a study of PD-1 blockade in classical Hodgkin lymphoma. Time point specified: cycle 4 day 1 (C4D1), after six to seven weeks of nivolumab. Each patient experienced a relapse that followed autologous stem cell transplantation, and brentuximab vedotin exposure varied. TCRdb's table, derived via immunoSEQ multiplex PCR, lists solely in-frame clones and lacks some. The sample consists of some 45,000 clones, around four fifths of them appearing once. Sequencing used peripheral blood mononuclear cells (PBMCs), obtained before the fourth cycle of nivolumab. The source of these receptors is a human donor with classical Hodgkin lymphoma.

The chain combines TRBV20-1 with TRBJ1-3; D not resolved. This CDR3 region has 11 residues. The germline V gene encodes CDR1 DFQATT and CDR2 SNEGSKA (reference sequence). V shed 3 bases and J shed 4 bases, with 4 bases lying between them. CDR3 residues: CSARTGNTIYF. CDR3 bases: TGCAGTGCTAGGACCGGAAACACCATATATTTT.

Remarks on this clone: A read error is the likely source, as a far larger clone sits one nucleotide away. The CDR3 loop reads CASSLGGGRGEQYF. The CDR3 DNA reads as TGTGCCAGCAGCTTAGGCGGGGGGCGCGGCGAGCAGTACTTC. This chain joins TRBV7-9 and TRBJ2-7; 8 bases align to TRBD2. Trimming cost V 1 base and J 6 bases; bases outside gene matches: 5. CDR3 length: 14 amino acids. Germline V gene data show CDR1 as SEHNR and CDR2 as FQNEAQ (reference sequence).

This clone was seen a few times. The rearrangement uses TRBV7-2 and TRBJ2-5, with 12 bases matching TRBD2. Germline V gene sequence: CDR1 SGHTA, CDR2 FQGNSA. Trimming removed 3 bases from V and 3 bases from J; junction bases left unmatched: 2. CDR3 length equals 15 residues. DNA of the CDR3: TGTGCCAGCAGCTTTACTAGCGGGGGGAAAGAGACCCAGTACTTC. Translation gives CASSFTSGGKETQYF.

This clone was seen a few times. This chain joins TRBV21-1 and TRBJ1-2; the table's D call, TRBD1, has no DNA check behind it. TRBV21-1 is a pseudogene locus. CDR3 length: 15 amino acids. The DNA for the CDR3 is TGTGCCAGCAGCAAAGAGGGACAGGGTCGCAGTGGCTACACCTTC. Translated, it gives CASSKEGQGRSGYTF.

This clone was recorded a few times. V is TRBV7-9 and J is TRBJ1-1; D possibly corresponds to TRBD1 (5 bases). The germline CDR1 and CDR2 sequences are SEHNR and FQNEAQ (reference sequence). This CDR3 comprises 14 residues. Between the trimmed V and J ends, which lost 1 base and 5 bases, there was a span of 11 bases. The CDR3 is CASSLERGRTEAFF. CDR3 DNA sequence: TGTGCCAGCAGCTTAGAACGGGGGAGGACTGAAGCTTTCTTT.

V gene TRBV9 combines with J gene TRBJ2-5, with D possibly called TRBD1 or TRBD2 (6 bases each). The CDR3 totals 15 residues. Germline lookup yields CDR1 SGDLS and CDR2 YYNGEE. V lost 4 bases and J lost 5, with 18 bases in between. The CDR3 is CASSPLRGARETQYF. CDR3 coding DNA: TGTGCCAGCAGCCCACTGAGGGGGGCCCGGGAGACCCAGTACTTC.

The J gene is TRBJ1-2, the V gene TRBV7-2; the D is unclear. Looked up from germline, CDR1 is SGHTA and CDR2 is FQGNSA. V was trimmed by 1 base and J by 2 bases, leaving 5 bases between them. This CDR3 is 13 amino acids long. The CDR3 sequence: CASSLDLNYGYTF. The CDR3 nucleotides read TGTGCCAGCAGCTTAGACCTCAACTATGGCTACACCTTC. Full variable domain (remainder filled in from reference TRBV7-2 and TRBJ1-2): GAGVSQSPSNKVTEKGKDVELRCDPISGHTALYWYRQSLGQGLEFLIYFQGNSAPDKSGLPSDRFSAERTGGSVSTLTIQRTQQEDSAVYLCASSLDLNYGYTFGSGTRLTVV.